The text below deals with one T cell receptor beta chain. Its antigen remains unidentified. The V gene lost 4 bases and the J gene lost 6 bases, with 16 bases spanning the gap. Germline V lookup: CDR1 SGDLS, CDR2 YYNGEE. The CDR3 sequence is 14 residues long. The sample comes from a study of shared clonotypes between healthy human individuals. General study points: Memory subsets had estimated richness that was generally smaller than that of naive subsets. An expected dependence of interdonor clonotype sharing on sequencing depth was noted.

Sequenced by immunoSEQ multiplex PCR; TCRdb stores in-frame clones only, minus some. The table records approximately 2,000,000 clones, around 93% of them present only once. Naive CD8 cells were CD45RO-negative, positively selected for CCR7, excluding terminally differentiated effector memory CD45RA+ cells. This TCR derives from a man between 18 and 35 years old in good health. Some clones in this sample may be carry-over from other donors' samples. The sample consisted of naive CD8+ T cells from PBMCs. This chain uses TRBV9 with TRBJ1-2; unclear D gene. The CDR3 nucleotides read TGTGCCAGCAGCCCCCATGTAGGCGCTGATGGCTACACCTTC. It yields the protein CASSPHVGADGYTF.